This T cell receptor beta chain is from a study of blood T cell repertoires in COVID-19. Study at large: There were acute and convalescent COVID-19 samples, and they came from the United States, Italy and Spain. Sources were T cells, B-cell-depleted T cells, or PBMCs; the material itself was cDNA or gDNA.

The repertoire was sequenced with immunoSEQ multiplex PCR; TCRdb's copy has only in-frame clones and lacks some. Of 150,000 to 200,000 clones listed, 89% are singletons. Germline loops: CDR1 MNHNY, CDR2 SVGAGI (reference sequence). The junction had 6 bases not matched to a gene; V was cut back by 4 bases and J by 1 base. The CDR3 extends over 15 amino acids. The chain uses TRBV6-6 and TRBJ1-1; 7 bases agree with TRBD1. The material sequenced was peripheral blood. The receptor comes from a young man who had recovered from COVID-19. The CDR3 sequence: CASSSSGTANTEAFF. The CDR3 DNA reads as TGTGCCAGCAGTTCCTCCGGGACAGCGAACACTGAAGCTTTCTTT.